The source of this T cell receptor (beta chain) is a study of T cells in Graves' hyperthyroidism and ophthalmopathy. RNA transcripts gave rise to amplified TCR beta CDR3 regions. HTBI primers were the set used in a first-round RT-PCR of the TCR CDR3. TCRdb ran MiXCR on the multiplex PCR reads and lists one entry per CDR3 protein. The top ten clones hold around 16% of a sample with about 690,000 distinct CDR3 sequences, 15% to 20% of them seen once. This clonotype appeared many times. The ends were cut back, 7 bases at V and 5 bases at J, with 18 bases in the middle. The CDR3 runs to 15 residues. Germline CDR1 SNHLY, CDR2 FYNNEI.

Sequenced material: blood. V and J are TRBV2 and TRBJ2-1, with D maybe TRBD2 (6 bases). This TCR was recovered from a man in his fifties or sixties with Graves' hyperthyroidism. DNA of the CDR3: TGTGCCAGCACTGGGGCGGGGATAAGAGACAATGAGCAGTTCTTC. This encodes CASTGAGIRDNEQFF. The full variable domain, its missing parts supplied by reference TRBV2 and TRBJ2-1, is EPEVTQTPSHQVTQMGQEVILRCVPISNHLYFYWYRQILGQKVEFLVSFYNNEISEKSEIFDDQFSVERPDGSNFTLKIRSTKLEDSAMYFCASTGAGIRDNEQFFGPGTRLTVL.